A selection of T cell receptor beta chains follows, all from one sample in a study of shared clonotypes between healthy human individuals. Sequencing was performed with immunoSEQ multiplex PCR; in TCRdb, only in-frame clones are kept and a portion is missing. The sample lists roughly 2 million clones; 85% to 95% were seen once. Sequencing was done on a sample of naive CD4+ T cells sorted from blood. Receptors were obtained from a man aged 18 to 35 in good health. Each CDR3 is given with its conserved first and last residue. The order of the fields is J gene, D gene, V gene, clone size, CDR3 protein, CDR3 DNA. D genes are given only for firm matches. A row's size may be missing; if present it is once, few, many or a size class.

TRBJ1-2,.,TRBV27,.,CASSLSVQESGGYTF,TGTGCCAGCAGTTTATCGGTACAGGAGAGCGGTGGCTACACCTTC
TRBJ1-1,.,TRBV29-1,.,CSVEGQGGTEAFF,TGCAGCGTTGAAGGCCAGGGAGGCACTGAAGCTTTCTTT
TRBJ2-1,.,TRBV30,.,CAWSLQVGANEQFF,TGTGCCTGGAGTCTGCAAGTGGGGGCGAATGAGCAGTTCTTC
TRBJ1-6,.,TRBV19,.,CASSGQGTNSPLHF,TGTGCCAGCTCTGGGCAGGGAACTAATTCACCCCTCCACTTT
TRBJ1-5,TRBD1,TRBV5-4,.,CASSRGTAPNQPQHF,TGTGCCAGCAGCAGGGGGACAGCCCCTAATCAGCCCCAGCATTTT
TRBJ2-5,.,TRBV5-1,once,CASSFSPGLQETQYF,TGCGCCAGCAGCTTTTCCCCAGGCCTTCAAGAGACCCAGTACTTC
TRBJ1-1,TRBD1,TRBV19,.,CASSVGGFLNTEAFF,TGTGCCAGTAGTGTAGGGGGCTTCCTGAACACTGAAGCTTTCTTT
TRBJ1-4,.,TRBV4-1,few,CASSHIGGSPNEKLFF,TGCGCCAGCAGCCACATAGGCGGGTCGCCTAATGAAAAACTGTTTTTT
TRBJ1-4,.,TRBV5-4,.,CASSLEGTTNEKLFF,TGTGCCAGCAGCTTGGAAGGGACAACTAATGAAAAACTGTTTTTT
TRBJ2-4,.,TRBV6-5,once,CASSPESLAKNIQYF,TGTGCCAGCAGCCCCGAGTCCTTAGCCAAAAACATTCAGTACTTC
TRBJ2-4,TRBD1,TRBV5-6,.,CASSLSGSDRAEAKNIQYF,TGTGCCAGCAGCTTGAGTGGTTCGGACAGGGCTGAAGCCAAAAACATTCAGTACTTC
TRBJ2-1,.,TRBV7-2,.,CASSLPLGWQFF,TGTGCCAGCAGCCTCCCATTAGGTTGGCAGTTCTTC
TRBJ2-5,.,TRBV7-7,.,CASSLNTLETQYF,TGTGCTAGCAGCTTAAATACCCTAGAGACCCAGTACTTC
TRBJ2-6,.,TRBV11-2,.,CASSLLNSLSGANVLTF,TGTGCCAGCAGCTTGTTAAACAGCCTCTCTGGGGCCAACGTCCTGACTTTC
TRBJ2-7,.,TRBV9,.,CASSPQGFPYEQYF,TGTGCCAGCAGTCCGCAGGGATTCCCCTACGAGCAGTACTTC
TRBJ1-6,TRBD1,TRBV19,.,CASSRTGTTSPLHF,TGTGCCAGTAGTAGGACAGGGACAACGTCACCCCTCCACTTT
TRBJ2-6,.,TRBV11-1,.,CASSYRRDPFGANVLTF,TGTGCCAGCAGCTACCGGAGAGACCCCTTCGGGGCCAACGTCCTGACTTTC
TRBJ1-2,.,TRBV6-5,.,CASRQYNYGYTF,TGTGCCAGTAGACAGTATAACTATGGCTACACCTTC
TRBJ1-2,.,TRBV14,.,CASSLKIRDYGYTF,TGTGCCAGCAGTCTCAAGATCAGGGATTATGGCTACACCTTC
TRBJ2-7,TRBD1,TRBV2,.,CASSKSGGNEQYF,TGTGCCAGCAGCAAATCAGGGGGAAACGAGCAGTACTTC
TRBJ2-5,.,TRBV6-6,.,CASSYHGGNQETQYF,TGTGCCAGCAGTTACCACGGGGGCAACCAAGAGACCCAGTACTTC
TRBJ1-2,TRBD1,TRBV7-9,.,CASSLGQGSGYTF,TGTGCCAGCAGCTTAGGACAGGGGAGTGGCTACACCTTC
TRBJ1-5,TRBD1,TRBV4-1,.,CASSQAIPRRTGKDQPQHF,TGCGCCAGCAGCCAAGCCATACCTCGGAGGACAGGGAAAGATCAGCCCCAGCATTTT
TRBJ1-6,.,TRBV28,.,CASTLIRGSYNSPLHF,TGTGCCAGCACCCTAATTAGGGGCTCCTATAATTCACCCCTCCACTTT
TRBJ1-4,.,TRBV4-1,.,CASSQVYPRDEKLFF,TGCGCCAGCAGCCAAGTTTATCCGAGGGATGAAAAACTGTTTTTT
TRBJ1-5,TRBD1,TRBV2,.,CASSNGQASNQPQHF,TGTGCCAGCAGTAACGGACAGGCTAGCAATCAGCCCCAGCATTTT
TRBJ2-7,.,TRBV6-5,.,CASSYRHGTAYEQYF,TGTGCCAGCAGTTACCGTCACGGTACAGCCTACGAGCAGTACTTC
TRBJ1-5,.,TRBV6-4,few,CASSDSGGQPQHF,TGTGCCAGCAGTGACTCAGGGGGTCAGCCCCAGCATTTT
TRBJ1-1,TRBD1,TRBV7-2,.,CASSFGQAEAFF,TGTGCCAGCAGCTTTGGACAGGCTGAAGCTTTCTTT
TRBJ1-1,TRBD1,TRBV27,.,CASSLYGIGQGAYDTEAFF,TGTGCCAGCAGTTTATATGGAATCGGACAGGGGGCATACGACACTGAAGCTTTCTTT
TRBJ1-1,.,TRBV20-1,.,CSATPAAEAFF,TGCAGTGCTACCCCAGCAGCTGAAGCTTTCTTT
TRBJ2-3,.,TRBV12-5,once,CASGRGTASTDTQYF,TGTGCTAGTGGAAGAGGGACCGCTAGCACAGATACGCAGTATTTT
TRBJ2-1,TRBD1,TRBV6-6,.,CASSYSGQGTYNEQFF,TGTGCCAGCAGTTACTCGGGACAGGGGACCTACAATGAGCAGTTCTTC
TRBJ1-5,TRBD1,TRBV27,.,CASHTTGLYSNQPQHF,TGTGCCAGCCATACGACAGGGCTTTATAGCAATCAGCCCCAGCATTTT
TRBJ1-5,.,TRBV6-6,.,CASSYPTGNQPQHF,TGTGCCAGCAGTTACCCAACAGGGAACCAGCCCCAGCATTTT
TRBJ2-3,TRBD2,TRBV7-2,.,CASSSRLAGGTKADTQYF,TGTGCCAGCAGCTCCCGACTAGCGGGAGGCACGAAAGCAGATACGCAGTATTTT
TRBJ1-2,TRBD1,TRBV7-8,.,CASSSLQGFGYGYTF,TGTGCCAGCAGCTCCTTACAGGGGTTTGGCTATGGCTACACCTTC
TRBJ1-3,.,TRBV14,.,CAIVRDNENTIYF,TGTGCCATCGTCCGGGACAACGAAAACACCATATATTTT
TRBJ2-7,.,TRBV6-5,once,CASSYGHEQYF,TGTGCCAGCAGTTACGGGCACGAGCAGTACTTC
TRBJ1-5,.,TRBV28,.,CASSPTGGSNQPQHF,TGTGCCAGCAGTCCGACAGGAGGAAGCAATCAGCCCCAGCATTTT
TRBJ2-5,.,TRBV19,.,CASRTGPQETQYF,TGTGCCAGTAGGACGGGTCCCCAAGAGACCCAGTACTTC
TRBJ2-5,TRBD1,TRBV6-1,.,CASILTGTKETQYF,TGTGCCAGCATTTTGACAGGGACAAAAGAGACCCAGTACTTC
TRBJ2-7,.,TRBV9,.,CASSTLSSSYEQYF,TGTGCCAGCAGCACCCTCTCGAGCTCCTACGAGCAGTACTTC
TRBJ2-7,.,TRBV29-1,.,CSVGSPGEQYF,TGCAGCGTTGGGAGTCCGGGTGAGCAGTACTTC
TRBJ2-5,.,TRBV29-1,.,CSGRTGTKETQYF,TGCAGCGGCCGAACCGGGACGAAGGAGACCCAGTACTTC
TRBJ2-7,TRBD2,TRBV6-1,.,CASSEMTSGTYEQYF,TGTGCCAGCAGTGAAATGACTAGCGGAACCTACGAGCAGTACTTC
TRBJ1-6,.,TRBV28,.,CASSLGQDNSPLHF,TGTGCCAGCAGTTTGGGGCAGGATAATTCACCCCTCCACTTT
TRBJ1-1,.,TRBV11-2,.,CASSLGGPGRVTEAFF,TGTGCCAGCAGCTTAGGAGGTCCAGGGAGGGTCACTGAAGCTTTCTTT
TRBJ2-2,.,TRBV11-3,.,CASSLIRNTGELFF,TGTGCCAGCAGCTTAATCAGGAACACCGGGGAGCTGTTTTTT
TRBJ1-4,.,TRBV18,.,CASSPLGIDEKLFF,TGTGCCAGCTCACCTCTGGGGATAGATGAAAAACTGTTTTTT
TRBJ2-1,.,TRBV28,.,CASIEKGGEQFF,TGTGCCAGCATCGAGAAAGGGGGGGAGCAGTTCTTC
TRBJ1-4,.,TRBV18,.,CASSQSAGLTNEKLFF,TGTGCCAGCTCACAATCCGCTGGCCTAACTAATGAAAAACTGTTTTTT
TRBJ1-5,TRBD1,TRBV15,.,CATSRDDRGGNQPQHF,TGTGCCACCAGCAGAGATGACAGGGGTGGCAATCAGCCCCAGCATTTT
TRBJ2-5,TRBD1,TRBV5-8,.,CASSSGQVGIETQYF,TGTGCCAGCAGCTCTGGACAGGTTGGGATAGAGACCCAGTACTTC
TRBJ2-7,.,TRBV6-1,once,CASRPGGSYEQYF,TGTGCCAGCAGGCCTGGGGGGTCCTACGAGCAGTACTTC
TRBJ1-4,.,TRBV2,.,CASSVEATNEKLFF,TGTGCCAGCAGTGTAGAAGCAACTAATGAAAAACTGTTTTTT